These T cell receptor beta chains were read from a single sample in a study of identical twins. Each CDR3 protein gets one entry after TCRdb re-called the 5' RACE reads with MiXCR. Here the sample spans more than 1.5 million distinct CDR3 sequences, under 35% being singletons. Sequencing input: cord blood. Receptors originate from a newborn girl in good health. The CDR3 runs from the conserved cysteine through the conserved F or W. D genes are given only for firm matches. Part of the rows lack a size; the others show once, few, many or a class for expanded clones.

TGTGCCAGCAGTGGGGGACGGTATAGCAATCAGCCCCAGCATTTT	CASSGGRYSNQPQHF	TRBV6-6	TRBJ1-5	-	-
TGTGCCAGCAGGGACAGGGGCTTCACTGAAGCTTTCTTT	CASRDRGFTEAFF	TRBV2	TRBJ1-1	TRBD1	few
TGTGCCAGCAGTGAAGTCTTGAGGGCGGATACGCAGTATTTT	CASSEVLRADTQYF	TRBV2	TRBJ2-3	-	few
TGTGCCAGCAGACTACAGGGACAAGCTTTCTTT	CASRLQGQAFF	TRBV28	TRBJ1-1	-	-
TGTGCCAGCAGCCGGACTAGCGGGAGGCCGTCCTACAATGAGCAGTTCTTC	CASSRTSGRPSYNEQFF	TRBV27	TRBJ2-1	TRBD2	few
TGTGCCAGCAGTTACTCGGCCGCCGGGACGGCACACTATGGCTACACCTTC	CASSYSAAGTAHYGYTF	TRBV6-5	TRBJ1-2	-	few
TGTGCCAGCAACCCGTATGGCTACACCTTC	CASNPYGYTF	TRBV12-3/TRBV12-4	TRBJ1-2	-	many
TGTGCCAGCAGTAACGGGGCTTTAGGAGCTGAAGCTTTCTTT	CASSNGALGAEAFF	TRBV2	TRBJ1-1	-	-
TGTGCCAGCCGCGAATGTATGCAGGGGGGCTATGGCTACACCTTC	CASRECMQGGYGYTF	TRBV21-1	TRBJ1-2	-	-
TGCAGTGCCGGCGGACAGTATAGCAATCAGCCCCAGCATTTT	CSAGGQYSNQPQHF	TRBV20-1	TRBJ1-5	-	-
TGCAGCGTTGATGACAGGTCTGGGGCCAACGTCCTGACTTTC	CSVDDRSGANVLTF	TRBV29-1	TRBJ2-6	-	many
TGTGCCAGCAGGGAGGATCTTGTTACGCAGTATTTT	CASREDLVTQYF	TRBV25-1	TRBJ2-3	-	-
TGTGCCAGCAGTCCAGGACAGGGCCACGAGCAGTACTTC	CASSPGQGHEQYF	TRBV27	TRBJ2-7	TRBD1	few
TGTGCCAGCAGCCAAGATATAAGGGGCAATCAGCCCCAGCATTTT	CASSQDIRGNQPQHF	TRBV4-2	TRBJ1-5	-	-
TGTGCCATCAGTGAGTCACAAGCGGGGAACACTGAAGCTTTCTTT	CAISESQAGNTEAFF	TRBV10-3	TRBJ1-1	-	few
TGTGCCAGCAGTTATCCTAGCGGGAGAGGAAATGAGCAGTTCTTC	CASSYPSGRGNEQFF	TRBV6-6	TRBJ2-1	TRBD2	few
TGTGCCAGCAGTTACGGGGCAGCCTACGAGCAGTACTTC	CASSYGAAYEQYF	TRBV6-6	TRBJ2-7	-	few
TGTGCCAGCAGCCATTCCCAGGGTACCACTGAAGCTTTCTTT	CASSHSQGTTEAFF	TRBV3-1	TRBJ1-1	-	-
TGCAGCGTTGGGAACCGACACACCGGGGAGCTGTTTTTT	CSVGNRHTGELFF	TRBV29-1	TRBJ2-2	-	-
TGTGCCAGCAGTTTTGAGTTTAACTATGGCTACACCTTC	CASSFEFNYGYTF	TRBV28	TRBJ1-2	-	few
TGTGCCAGCAGCTTCGGACAGGTGGGCACTGAAGCTTTCTTT	CASSFGQVGTEAFF	TRBV27	TRBJ1-1	TRBD1	-
TGTGCCAGCAGCCAAGGGGACAGGGTACCGACTTATACCTACGAGCAGTACTTC	CASSQGDRVPTYTYEQYF	TRBV7-9	TRBJ2-7	TRBD1	-
TGTGCCAGCAGTGATGGGCCGACTAGGGCCTACGAGCAGTACTTC	CASSDGPTRAYEQYF	TRBV6-1	TRBJ2-7	-	-
TGCGCCAGCAGCTTTATGACTAGCGGGAGGTACAATGAGCAGTACTTC	CASSFMTSGRYNEQYF	TRBV5-1	TRBJ2-7	TRBD2	few
TGTGCCAGCAGCGGACTAAAGAGCTCCTACAATGAGCAGTTCTTC	CASSGLKSSYNEQFF	TRBV6-1	TRBJ2-1	-	few
TGTGCCAGCAGTAAAGAAAGGGGACTAGCGACCAGGTGGTCTACCGAGCAGTACTTC	CASSKERGLATRWSTEQYF	TRBV12-3/TRBV12-4	TRBJ2-7	TRBD2	-
TGTGCCAGCACGGGACAGGGGGCAATTTTCTCCTACAATGAGCAGTTCTTC	CASTGQGAIFSYNEQFF	TRBV28	TRBJ2-1	TRBD1	few
TGTGCCAGCAGTGCCCGGACTAGCGGGAGGGCGTACAATGAGCAGTTCTTC	CASSARTSGRAYNEQFF	TRBV6-1	TRBJ2-1	TRBD2	few
TGTGCCAGCAGCTTGTCGGTGGGACAATACTATGGCTACACCTTC	CASSLSVGQYYGYTF	TRBV5-4	TRBJ1-2	-	-
TGTGCCAGCCGGACTAGCGAGACCGGGGAGCTGTTTTTT	CASRTSETGELFF	TRBV2	TRBJ2-2	TRBD2	-
TGCGCCAGCAGCTTGACGATTCTACCTCTCTCTGGGGCCAACGTCCTGACTTTC	CASSLTILPLSGANVLTF	TRBV5-1	TRBJ2-6	-	-
TGTGCCATCAGCTCCGGGACCGAAGAGACCCAGTACTTC	CAISSGTEETQYF	TRBV10-3	TRBJ2-5	-	few
TGTGCCAGCAGTGAAGGACCACGGAGCACTGAAGCTTTCTTT	CASSEGPRSTEAFF	TRBV6-1	TRBJ1-1	-	-
TGCAGCGTTGGTCGGCAGGGCGGAAACACCATATATTTT	CSVGRQGGNTIYF	TRBV29-1	TRBJ1-3	-	-
TGCAGTGCTAGGACTAGCGGGAGGGCCGAGCAGTACTTC	CSARTSGRAEQYF	TRBV20-1	TRBJ2-7	TRBD2	many
TGTGCCAGCAGCCCGCTGGAAGGCTCCTACGAGCAGTACTTC	CASSPLEGSYEQYF	TRBV2	TRBJ2-7	-	few
TGCAGCGTTGAGACGGGGACAGGCACCGGGGAGCTGTTTTTT	CSVETGTGTGELFF	TRBV29-1	TRBJ2-2	TRBD1	-